The rows below give T cell receptor beta chains drawn from one sample of a study of T-cell reconstitution after alpha-beta-depleted transplantation in children. MiXCR, applied by TCRdb to the PCR reads, yields one record per CDR3 protein. The data show 900,000 or so distinct CDR3 sequences, roughly 15% seen once. The starting material was PBMCs, mostly from graft donor cells, obtained 360 days after TCRalphabeta/CD19-depleted stem cell transplant. All receptors come from a male patient aged 10 to 17 who had a stem cell transplant for acute lymphoblastic leukemia, so the T cells may come from the graft donor. Each CDR3 is given with its conserved first and last residue. D genes are given only for firm matches. Clone sizes are given selectively: once, few, many, or a class where the clone is expanded.

cdr3_length d_call j_call clone_size v_call cdr3_aa cdr3_nt
16 TRBD2 TRBJ2-1 many TRBV12-3/TRBV12-4 CASSASSGRYGGEQFF TGTGCCAGCAGTGCGTCTAGCGGGAGGTACGGTGGTGAGCAGTTCTTC
16 NA TRBJ2-7 many TRBV12-3/TRBV12-4 CASSLVRSGVPYEQYF TGTGCCAGCAGTTTGGTCCGTAGCGGAGTACCCTACGAGCAGTACTTC
17 TRBD2 TRBJ2-6 few TRBV5-1 CASSWGLAGSGANVLTF TGCGCCAGCAGCTGGGGACTAGCGGGCTCTGGGGCCAACGTCCTGACTTTC
13 NA TRBJ1-1 few TRBV11-2 CASSLAHRTEAFF TGTGCCAGCAGCTTAGCCCATCGCACTGAAGCTTTCTTT
16 NA TRBJ2-1 few TRBV2 CARELETVAANNEQFF TGTGCCAGGGAACTGGAAACCGTAGCGGCAAACAATGAGCAGTTCTTC
17 TRBD2 TRBJ2-1 few TRBV5-1 CASSLPVAGGPRDEQFF TGCGCCAGCAGCCTTCCAGTAGCGGGAGGGCCTCGGGATGAGCAGTTCTTC
15 NA TRBJ2-1 many TRBV20-1 CSVRPLTSSYNEQFF TGCAGTGTAAGACCGTTGACAAGCTCCTACAATGAGCAGTTCTTC
13 NA TRBJ1-4 few TRBV10-3 CAISSGPQGELFF TGTGCCATCAGTTCCGGGCCCCAAGGGGAACTGTTTTTT
12 NA TRBJ1-3 NA TRBV7-9 CASNDEGNTIYF TGTGCCAGCAACGACGAGGGAAACACCATATATTTT
15 TRBD1 TRBJ2-5 NA TRBV5-1 CASSLADRGRETQYF TGCGCCAGCAGCTTGGCCGACAGGGGGAGAGAGACCCAGTACTTC
13 NA TRBJ2-7 few TRBV29-1 CSVESALSYEQYF TGCAGCGTTGAAAGCGCCCTTTCCTACGAGCAGTACTTC
14 TRBD2 TRBJ2-1 few TRBV29-1 CSVHLQRLAGEQFF TGCAGCGTCCACCTCCAAAGACTAGCAGGAGAGCAGTTCTTC
16 TRBD1 TRBJ2-7 NA TRBV5-1 CASSLAKGGLTYEQYF TGCGCCAGCAGCTTGGCCAAAGGGGGCCTCACCTACGAGCAGTACTTC
14 TRBD1 TRBJ1-5 few TRBV20-1 CSALVPGQGPPQHF TGCAGTGCCCTTGTCCCGGGACAGGGACCGCCCCAGCATTTT
17 TRBD1 TRBJ1-2 NA TRBV6-5 CASSYPSTGGGNYGYTF TGTGCCAGCAGTTACCCCTCTACAGGGGGAGGAAACTATGGCTACACCTTC
14 NA TRBJ2-5 few TRBV2 CASNEVDSVETQYF TGTGCCAGCAATGAGGTCGACTCCGTAGAGACCCAGTACTTC
13 NA TRBJ2-7 few TRBV20-1 CSASRDGAYEQYF TGCAGTGCCTCCCGGGACGGAGCCTACGAGCAGTACTTC
17 TRBD1 TRBJ2-3 NA TRBV24-1 CATSDFLGTASTDTQYF TGTGCCACCAGTGATTTTCTCGGGACAGCTAGCACAGATACGCAGTATTTT
15 TRBD2 TRBJ2-5 NA TRBV20-1 CSAAPWLAGGETQYF TGCAGTGCTGCCCCTTGGCTAGCGGGAGGAGAGACCCAGTACTTC
13 NA TRBJ2-6 few TRBV30 CASLRSGANVLTF TGTGCCTCACTACGAAGTGGGGCCAACGTCCTGACTTTC
15 NA TRBJ1-4 few TRBV18 CASSPRGAGGEKLFF TGTGCCAGCTCACCACGGGGAGCCGGAGGTGAAAAACTGTTTTTT
16 TRBD1 TRBJ1-5 many TRBV20-1 CSAPPPGTGGNQPQHF TGCAGTGCCCCACCCCCCGGGACAGGGGGTAATCAGCCCCAGCATTTT
15 TRBD2 TRBJ2-3 once TRBV7-8 CASSPLAGATDTQNF TGTGCCAGCAGCCCTTTAGCGGGAGCGACAGATACGCAGAATTTT
14 TRBD2 TRBJ2-7 NA TRBV28 CASSYGLVRYEQYF TGTGCCAGCAGTTACGGACTAGTGAGGTACGAGCAGTACTTC
13 NA TRBJ2-7 few TRBV29-1 CSAFGGAYYEQYF TGCAGCGCGTTTGGCGGCGCATACTACGAGCAGTACTTC
15 NA TRBJ2-1 NA TRBV20-1 CSSYKRLVTDNEQFF TGCAGTTCTTATAAACGACTAGTTACCGACAATGAGCAGTTCTTC
15 NA TRBJ2-7 NA TRBV25-1 CASSKGSGGPYEQYF TGTGCCAGCAGTAAGGGGAGTGGGGGCCCATACGAGCAGTACTTC
12 NA TRBJ1-2 NA TRBV5-1 CASSLTSGGYTF TGCGCCAGCAGCTTGACTTCGGGAGGCTACACCTTC
17 TRBD2 TRBJ2-3 few TRBV28 CASSLLTSGFSTDTQYF TGTGCCAGCAGTTTATTGACTAGCGGGTTTAGCACAGATACGCAGTATTTT